Listed here is a single T cell receptor beta chain. Its cognate antigen is unknown. These data belong to a study of OX40 agonist ivuxolimab in advanced cancers. Study-level points and caveats: Clonal expansion in partial responders at 0.1-3.0 mg/kg ranked among the lowest. CD8+ T cells averaged more expanded clones than CD4+. Both blood CD4+ and CD8+ T cells showed clonal growth by week 6 at 0.1 to 3.0 mg/kg.

This CDR3 contains 11 residues. The germline V gene encodes CDR1 SNHLY and CDR2 FYNNEI. Trimming cost V 6 bases and J 10 bases; bases outside gene matches: 4. Sequencing was performed with immunoSEQ multiplex PCR; in TCRdb, only in-frame clones are kept and a portion is missing. The table lists 45,000 or so clones, 70% to 85% of them singletons. At cycle 4 day 1, cycle 7 day 1, and baseline, blood was sampled. The TCR sequence derives from an adult with an advanced solid tumor such as melanoma, head and neck, liver or kidney cancer. The V and J genes are TRBV2 and TRBJ1-1; 8 bases agree with TRBD1. Sample: CD4+ or CD8+ T cells sorted from blood, taken in a trial of the OX40 agonist ivuxolimab. CDR3 nucleotides: TGTGCCAGCAGGCTCAGGGGGCCAGCTTTCTTT. Translation: CASRLRGPAFF. Variable domain in full (rest from reference TRBV2 and TRBJ1-1): EPEVTQTPSHQVTQMGQEVILRCVPISNHLYFYWYRQILGQKVEFLVSFYNNEISEKSEIFDDQFSVERPDGSNFTLKIRSTKLEDSAMYFCASRLRGPAFFGQGTRLTVV.